The 15 T cell receptor beta chains below were found in one sample sequenced in a study of blood T cells in healthy people across ages. Together with a sample-barcoded 5' primer, a J-beta primer mix was included in a second PCR lasting about 6 to 12 cycles. TCRdb independently ran MiXCR on the 5' RACE reads; one entry per CDR3 protein. The repertoire has some 1.8 million distinct CDR3 sequences, about 39% of them found once; the top ten carry more than 20%. The sequencing input was blood. All receptors come from a human donor in good health.

This clonotype turned up a few times. V and J are TRBV7-2 and TRBJ2-3, with D maybe TRBD2 (5 bases). The length of the CDR3 is 14 residues. V lost 3 bases and J 4 bases, leaving 11 bases between the germline ends. Per the germline V gene, CDR1 is SGHTA and CDR2 is FQGNSA. The CDR3 DNA reads TGTGCCAGCAGCTTCTCGACCGGGGCAGATACGCAGTATTTT. Its translation is CASSFSTGADTQYF.

The J gene is TRBJ2-2, the V gene TRBV11-2, with 8 bases that match TRBD2. CDR1 is SGHAT and CDR2 is FQNNGV in the germline V gene. The ends lost 5 bases at V and 3 bases at J; junction bases unmatched: 2. The CDR3 is 14 amino acids. In DNA form, the CDR3 reads TGTGCCAGCAGCGAGGGACTAGACACCGGGGAGCTGTTTTTT. As protein: CASSEGLDTGELFF.

The chain joins TRBV24-1 to TRBJ2-1, with a possible D match to TRBD2 (6 bases). The CDR3 consists of 13 residues. Trimming took 3 bases from V and 14 from J, leaving 16 bases between them. Germline V gene lookup returns CDR1 KGHDR and CDR2 SFDVKD. The CDR3 region is CATSDGTESGEFF. The DNA for the CDR3 is TGTGCCACCAGTGATGGGACTGAGAGTGGGGAGTTCTTC.

In its sample, this clonotype was seen a few times. This chain joins TRBV6-1 and TRBJ1-2; TRBD1 is a possible D gene (6 bases). The V gene lost 5 bases and the J gene lost 2 bases, with 9 bases spanning the gap. Germline lookup yields CDR1 MNHNS and CDR2 SASEGT. CDR3 size: 13 residues. CDR3: CASSTGRNYGYTF. The DNA of the CDR3 is TGTGCCAGCAGTACAGGGAGGAACTATGGCTACACCTTC.

This clonotype came up a few times. This sequence joins TRBV29-1 and TRBJ1-1; D possibly corresponds to TRBD1 (5 bases). V lost 7 bases, J lost 6 bases, and 9 bases lay in between. The CDR3 covers 10 residues. Germline values: CDR1 SQVTM, CDR2 ANQGSEA. The CDR3 spells CSEGDAEAFF. CDR3 bases: TGCAGCGAAGGGGACGCTGAAGCTTTCTTT. The whole variable domain, filled in from reference TRBV29-1 and TRBJ1-1, reads SAVISQKPSRDICQRGTSLTIQCQVDSQVTMMFWYRQQPGQSLTLIATANQGSEATYESGFVIDKFPISRPNLTFSTLTVSNMSPEDSSIYLCSEGDAEAFFGQGTRLTVV.

This clonotype has only a few counts. J is TRBJ2-3 and V is TRBV4-3, with D maybe TRBD2 (5 bases). The germline V and J ends were trimmed by 1 base and 4 bases, with 18 bases remaining between them. Per germline, CDR1 LGHNA and CDR2 YSLEER. This CDR3 comprises 17 residues. CDR3 nucleotide sequence: TGCGCCAGCAGCCAAGTTGAGGGAGAACCCATAGCAGATACGCAGTATTTT. Its protein is CASSQVEGEPIADTQYF.

V is TRBV7-9 and J is TRBJ1-4; tentative D call: TRBD1 (5 bases). CDR1 is SEHNR, CDR2 FQNEAQ, per germline (reference sequence). CDR3 length: 16 amino acids. Trimming left V 0 bases short and J 6 bases short, with 14 bases between. CDR3 amino acids: CASSLAQGSEDEKLFF. DNA for the CDR3: TGTGCCAGCAGCTTAGCGCAGGGATCTGAGGATGAAAAACTGTTTTTT.

The table lists this clonotype with a few counts. This chain joins TRBV4-2 and TRBJ1-4, with 7 bases lining up with TRBD1. V lost 6 bases to trimming and J lost 3 bases; unmatched junction nucleotides: 7. Per germline, CDR1 LGHNA and CDR2 YNFKEQ. CDR3 size: 15 residues. The CDR3 region has the DNA TGTGCCAGCAGTCCGACAGGGCCGGCTAATGAAAAACTGTTTTTT. It specifies CASSPTGPANEKLFF.

The CDR3 region has the DNA TGTGCCAGCAGTGTTTTGAGAAACGCTGAAGCTTTCTTT. This encodes CASSVLRNAEAFF. The rearrangement uses TRBV6-1 and TRBJ1-1; D remains unclear. This CDR3 region has 13 residues. CDR1 and CDR2 from the germline V gene are MNHNS and SASEGT. The V end was cut by 4 bases, the J end by 6 bases, with 12 bases between.

The chain recombines TRBV5-6 with TRBJ2-7; TRBD2 might be the D (5 bases). Trimming left V 2 bases short and J 2 bases short, with 11 bases between. The CDR3 has 14 amino acids. Germline V CDR1 and CDR2: SGHDT, YYEEEE. CDR3 amino acids: CASSFSNGAYEQYF. The CDR3 bases are TGTGCCAGCAGCTTCTCTAACGGGGCCTACGAGCAGTACTTC.

The CDR3 loop reads CASSSQPGQGSVAFF. The CDR3 bases are TGTGCCAGCAGTTCTCAACCGGGACAGGGTTCCGTAGCTTTCTTT. The chain couples TRBV6-1 to TRBJ1-1; the match to TRBD1 covers 9 bases. This CDR3 region has 15 residues. The J segment lost 10 bases and the V segment lost 5 bases, leaving 14 bases of the junction unmatched. Germline lookup yields CDR1 MNHNS and CDR2 SASEGT.

As regards this clonotype: The junction departs from germline at one end; a sequencing error may be responsible. DNA for the CDR3: TGTGCCAGCAACTTATGGTTCGGACAAGGGGGCGAGGTCAGCTATGGCTACACCTTC. The encoded protein is CASNLWFGQGGEVSYGYTF. V gene TRBV7-2 combines with J gene TRBJ1-2; 7 bases agree with TRBD1. This CDR3 has 19 residues. Germline CDR1 reads SGHTA; CDR2 reads FQGNSA. Combining the CDR3 with reference TRBV7-2 and TRBJ1-2 gives the whole variable domain GAGVSQSPSNKVTEKGKDVELRCDPISGHTALYWYRQSLGQGLEFLIYFQGNSAPDKSGLPSDRFSAERTGGSVSTLTIQRTQQEDSAVYLCASNLWFGQGGEVSYGYTFGSGTRLTVV.

This clonotype has more than one count but fewer than ten. The gene calls are TRBV4-1 and TRBJ2-1, with a possible D match to TRBD1 (6 bases). V dropped 4 bases and J dropped 7 bases, with 11 bases sitting between them. Germline CDR1 and CDR2: MGHRA and YSYEKL. This CDR3 is 13 amino acids long. Written as DNA, the CDR3 is TGCGCCAGCAGCCCATTAGGACAGAATGAGCAGTTCTTC. This sequence encodes CASSPLGQNEQFF.

The chain links TRBV20-1 to TRBJ2-1; D gene unclear. This CDR3 is 14 amino acids long. V was clipped by 0 bases and J by 8 bases, with 14 bases between them. Germline V gene lookup returns CDR1 DFQATT and CDR2 SNEGSKA (reference sequence). In nucleotides, the CDR3 is TGCAGTGCTAGAGATCTGAGAAAACTGGATGAGCAGTTCTTC. This sequence encodes CSARDLRKLDEQFF.

The V gene is TRBV12-3 or TRBV12-4, the J gene TRBJ1-2, with unresolved D. The CDR3 has 12 residues. Trimming cost V 2 bases and J 7 bases, with 8 bases left between them. The CDR3 here is CASSLSVPGYTF. The CDR3 DNA reads as TGTGCCAGCAGTTTATCAGTTCCTGGCTACACCTTC.